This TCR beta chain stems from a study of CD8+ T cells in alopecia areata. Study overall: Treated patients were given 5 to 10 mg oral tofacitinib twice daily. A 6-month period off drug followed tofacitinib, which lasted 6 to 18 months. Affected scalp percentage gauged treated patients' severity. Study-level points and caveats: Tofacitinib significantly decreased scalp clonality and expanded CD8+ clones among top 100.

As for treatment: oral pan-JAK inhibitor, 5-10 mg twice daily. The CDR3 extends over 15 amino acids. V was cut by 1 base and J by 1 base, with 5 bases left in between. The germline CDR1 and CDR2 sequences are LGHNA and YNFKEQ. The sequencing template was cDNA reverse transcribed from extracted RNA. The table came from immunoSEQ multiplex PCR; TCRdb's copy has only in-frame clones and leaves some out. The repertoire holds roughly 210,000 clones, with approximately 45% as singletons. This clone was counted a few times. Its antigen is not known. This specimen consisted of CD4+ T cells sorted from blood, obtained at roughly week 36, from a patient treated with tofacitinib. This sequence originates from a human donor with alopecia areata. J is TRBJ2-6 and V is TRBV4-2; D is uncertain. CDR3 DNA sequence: TGTGCCAGCAGCCAAGGGGGATCTGGGGCCAACGTCCTGACTTTC. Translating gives CASSQGGSGANVLTF.